Listed below are T cell receptor beta chains from one sample, sequenced in a study of cytomegalovirus exposure and HLA in healthy donors. Sequencing used immunoSEQ multiplex PCR; TCRdb keeps in-frame clones, though not all of them. The table includes approximately 160,000 clones, 70% to 85% detected once. Sequencing input: PBMCs. The origin of the receptors is a man between 18 and 35 years old in good health and CMV-seronegative. Both conserved end residues are part of each CDR3. D genes are given only for firm matches. Part of the rows lack a size; the others show once, few, many or a class for expanded clones.

clone_size: .; v_call: TRBV7-9; d_call: TRBD2; j_call: TRBJ2-1; cdr3_aa: CASRTSGRPDEQFF; cdr3_nt: TGTGCCAGCAGAACTAGCGGGAGACCCGATGAGCAGTTCTTC
clone_size: .; v_call: TRBV5-4; d_call: .; j_call: TRBJ1-2; cdr3_aa: CASSHKRQANYGYTF; cdr3_nt: TGTGCCAGCAGCCACAAGCGACAGGCCAACTATGGCTACACCTTC
clone_size: .; v_call: TRBV2; d_call: .; j_call: TRBJ1-5; cdr3_aa: CASSEAQEGSYNQPQHF; cdr3_nt: TGTGCCAGCAGTGAAGCGCAGGAGGGTTCTTACAATCAGCCCCAGCATTTT
clone_size: .; v_call: TRBV10-2; d_call: .; j_call: TRBJ2-7; cdr3_aa: CASSRGVDYEQYF; cdr3_nt: TGCGCCAGCAGCCGCGGGGTTGACTACGAGCAGTACTTC
clone_size: .; v_call: TRBV9; d_call: TRBD1; j_call: TRBJ1-2; cdr3_aa: CASTEGTAINYGYTF; cdr3_nt: TGTGCCAGCACCGAAGGGACAGCCATCAACTATGGCTACACCTTC
clone_size: .; v_call: TRBV5-4; d_call: .; j_call: TRBJ2-3; cdr3_aa: CASSLVGANTDTQYF; cdr3_nt: TGTGCCAGCAGCTTGGTGGGGGCGAACACAGATACGCAGTATTTT
clone_size: .; v_call: TRBV28; d_call: TRBD2; j_call: TRBJ2-3; cdr3_aa: CALTSGSTDTQYF; cdr3_nt: TGTGCCCTGACTAGCGGGAGTACAGATACGCAGTATTTT
clone_size: .; v_call: TRBV30; d_call: TRBD1; j_call: TRBJ2-7; cdr3_aa: CAWRGVGTGPYEQYF; cdr3_nt: TGTGCCTGGAGAGGTGTCGGGACAGGGCCCTACGAGCAGTACTTC
clone_size: once; v_call: TRBV25-1; d_call: .; j_call: TRBJ2-7; cdr3_aa: CATQSSTGPTAYEQYF; cdr3_nt: TGTGCCACTCAATCTTCGACAGGACCCACGGCCTACGAGCAGTACTTC
clone_size: .; v_call: TRBV10-2; d_call: TRBD1; j_call: TRBJ1-5; cdr3_aa: CATRGTGLEPQHF; cdr3_nt: TGCGCCACCCGCGGGACAGGGTTAGAGCCCCAGCATTTT
clone_size: .; v_call: TRBV19; d_call: TRBD1; j_call: TRBJ1-5; cdr3_aa: CASSIGRQGGNQPQHF; cdr3_nt: TGTGCCAGTAGTATCGGCCGACAGGGGGGCAATCAGCCCCAGCATTTT
clone_size: .; v_call: TRBV18; d_call: .; j_call: TRBJ2-3; cdr3_aa: CASSPPYKTDTQYF; cdr3_nt: TGTGCCAGCTCACCACCGTACAAGACAGATACGCAGTATTTT
clone_size: .; v_call: TRBV6-6; d_call: TRBD1; j_call: TRBJ1-5; cdr3_aa: CASSYTGTGVRQPQHF; cdr3_nt: TGTGCCAGCAGTTATACCGGGACAGGGGTTCGGCAGCCCCAGCATTTT
clone_size: .; v_call: TRBV18; d_call: TRBD1; j_call: TRBJ1-1; cdr3_aa: CASSPMGQVFTEAFF; cdr3_nt: TGTGCCAGCTCACCAATGGGACAGGTTTTCACTGAAGCTTTCTTT
clone_size: .; v_call: TRBV4-1; d_call: .; j_call: TRBJ2-1; cdr3_aa: CASSQVGGWEVSEQFF; cdr3_nt: TGCGCCAGCAGCCAAGTGGGGGGTTGGGAGGTTTCTGAGCAGTTCTTC
clone_size: .; v_call: TRBV19; d_call: .; j_call: TRBJ2-2; cdr3_aa: CASSPSTGELFF; cdr3_nt: TGTGCCAGTAGCCCCTCCACCGGGGAGCTGTTTTTT
clone_size: .; v_call: TRBV5-1; d_call: .; j_call: TRBJ2-3; cdr3_aa: CASSQSSTDTQYF; cdr3_nt: TGCGCCAGCTCCCAATCCAGCACAGATACGCAGTATTTT
clone_size: .; v_call: TRBV4-1; d_call: .; j_call: TRBJ1-5; cdr3_aa: CASSQVFFQPQHF; cdr3_nt: TGCGCCAGCAGCCAAGTCTTTTTTCAGCCCCAGCATTTT
clone_size: .; v_call: TRBV10-3; d_call: TRBD2; j_call: TRBJ2-3; cdr3_aa: CAISGEASGRRNTQYF; cdr3_nt: TGTGCCATCAGTGGGGAAGCTAGCGGGAGAAGGAATACGCAGTATTTT
clone_size: .; v_call: TRBV11-1; d_call: .; j_call: TRBJ1-1; cdr3_aa: CASSLARGGQTEAFF; cdr3_nt: TGTGCCAGCAGCTTAGCGCGAGGAGGGCAGACTGAAGCTTTCTTT
clone_size: .; v_call: TRBV7-2; d_call: .; j_call: TRBJ1-1; cdr3_aa: CATKGQPNTEAFF; cdr3_nt: TGTGCCACTAAGGGGCAGCCGAACACTGAAGCTTTCTTT
clone_size: .; v_call: TRBV7-2; d_call: .; j_call: TRBJ2-7; cdr3_aa: CASSLTLPPGSFYEQYF; cdr3_nt: TGTGCCAGCAGCTTAACCCTCCCCCCAGGCAGTTTCTACGAGCAGTACTTC
clone_size: .; v_call: TRBV5-4; d_call: TRBD1; j_call: TRBJ2-5; cdr3_aa: CASSHRQGGETQYF; cdr3_nt: TGTGCCAGCAGCCATCGACAGGGTGGGGAGACCCAGTACTTC
clone_size: .; v_call: TRBV5-4; d_call: TRBD2; j_call: TRBJ2-1; cdr3_aa: CASSLRRGGHSYNEQFF; cdr3_nt: TGTGCCAGCAGCCTCCGGCGCGGGGGGCACTCCTACAATGAGCAGTTCTTC
clone_size: .; v_call: TRBV19; d_call: .; j_call: TRBJ1-3; cdr3_aa: CASSTHSGRPGNTIYF; cdr3_nt: TGTGCCAGTAGTACCCACAGCGGCCGCCCCGGAAACACCATATATTTT
clone_size: .; v_call: TRBV2; d_call: .; j_call: TRBJ2-7; cdr3_aa: CASSEVGADRNEQYF; cdr3_nt: TGTGCCAGCAGTGAGGTTGGCGCGGACAGAAACGAGCAGTACTTC
clone_size: once; v_call: TRBV9; d_call: TRBD2; j_call: TRBJ2-3; cdr3_aa: CASSVPLAESTDTQYF; cdr3_nt: TGTGCCAGCAGCGTACCACTAGCGGAGAGCACAGATACGCAGTATTTT
clone_size: .; v_call: TRBV10-1; d_call: .; j_call: TRBJ1-4; cdr3_aa: CASSAETRGGKLFF; cdr3_nt: TGCGCCAGCAGTGCTGAGACGAGGGGAGGAAAACTGTTTTTT
clone_size: .; v_call: TRBV7-9; d_call: .; j_call: TRBJ2-1; cdr3_aa: CASSSSGFEQFF; cdr3_nt: TGTGCCAGCAGCTCATCAGGGTTTGAGCAGTTCTTC
clone_size: once; v_call: TRBV7-9; d_call: TRBD2; j_call: TRBJ2-1; cdr3_aa: CASSLLLAGVIDEQFF; cdr3_nt: TGTGCCAGCAGCTTGTTACTAGCGGGAGTTATTGATGAGCAGTTCTTC
clone_size: .; v_call: TRBV14; d_call: .; j_call: TRBJ1-1; cdr3_aa: CASSQEVSWSLNTEAFF; cdr3_nt: TGTGCCAGCAGCCAAGAAGTCTCGTGGAGCTTGAACACTGAAGCTTTCTTT
clone_size: .; v_call: TRBV7-9; d_call: .; j_call: TRBJ1-4; cdr3_aa: CASSRPPGGDEKLFF; cdr3_nt: TGTGCCAGCAGCCGGCCCCCCGGGGGGGATGAAAAACTGTTTTTT
clone_size: .; v_call: TRBV5-1; d_call: TRBD1; j_call: TRBJ2-2; cdr3_aa: CASSLGALGQGGYTGELFF; cdr3_nt: TGCGCCAGCAGCTTGGGTGCCCTGGGACAGGGGGGATACACCGGGGAGCTGTTTTTT
clone_size: .; v_call: TRBV15; d_call: .; j_call: TRBJ2-1; cdr3_aa: CATSRGGDDSVYSYNEQFF; cdr3_nt: TGTGCCACCAGCAGAGGGGGGGATGATAGCGTTTACTCCTACAATGAGCAGTTCTTC
clone_size: once; v_call: TRBV7-8; d_call: .; j_call: TRBJ1-2; cdr3_aa: CASSFPGTRTPNGYTF; cdr3_nt: TGTGCCAGCAGCTTTCCCGGTACAAGGACACCTAATGGCTACACCTTC
clone_size: .; v_call: TRBV27; d_call: .; j_call: TRBJ2-3; cdr3_aa: CASGSKTDAKSTDTQYF; cdr3_nt: TGTGCCAGCGGTTCCAAGACAGACGCGAAGAGTACAGATACGCAGTATTTT
clone_size: .; v_call: TRBV7-9; d_call: TRBD1; j_call: TRBJ1-2; cdr3_aa: CASITLNRGKQGYTF; cdr3_nt: TGTGCCAGCATCACTCTAAACAGGGGTAAACAGGGCTACACCTTC
clone_size: .; v_call: TRBV7-8; d_call: TRBD1; j_call: TRBJ2-1; cdr3_aa: CASSLVTSTGASYNEQFF; cdr3_nt: TGTGCCAGCAGCTTAGTAACTTCGACAGGGGCCTCCTACAATGAGCAGTTCTTC
clone_size: once; v_call: TRBV6-4; d_call: .; j_call: TRBJ2-7; cdr3_aa: CASSERGDSYEQYF; cdr3_nt: TGTGCCAGCAGTGAAAGGGGCGACTCCTACGAGCAGTACTTC
clone_size: .; v_call: TRBV25-1; d_call: .; j_call: TRBJ2-7; cdr3_aa: CASSIRYEQYF; cdr3_nt: TGTGCCAGCAGTATACGATACGAGCAGTACTTC
clone_size: .; v_call: TRBV5-1; d_call: .; j_call: TRBJ1-3; cdr3_aa: CASSLAEGNTIYF; cdr3_nt: TGCGCCAGCAGCTTGGCAGAAGGAAACACCATATATTTT
clone_size: once; v_call: TRBV7-8; d_call: .; j_call: TRBJ2-6; cdr3_aa: CASSLVAGANVLTF; cdr3_nt: TGTGCCAGCAGCTTAGTCGCTGGGGCCAACGTCCTGACTTTC
clone_size: .; v_call: TRBV20-1; d_call: .; j_call: TRBJ2-1; cdr3_aa: CSAARLLFF; cdr3_nt: TGCAGTGCAGCCAGACTTCTTTTCTTC
clone_size: .; v_call: TRBV15; d_call: .; j_call: TRBJ1-2; cdr3_aa: CATSRDWGGYGYTF; cdr3_nt: TGTGCCACCAGCAGAGATTGGGGGGGCTATGGCTACACCTTC
clone_size: .; v_call: TRBV10-3; d_call: .; j_call: TRBJ2-3; cdr3_aa: CAISDSVRVVDTQYF; cdr3_nt: TGTGCCATCAGTGATTCGGTGCGGGTCGTGGATACGCAGTATTTT
clone_size: .; v_call: TRBV6-5; d_call: .; j_call: TRBJ1-3; cdr3_aa: CASSYGAEGGNTIYF; cdr3_nt: TGTGCCAGCAGTTACGGGGCCGAGGGGGGGAACACCATATATTTT
clone_size: .; v_call: TRBV11-3; d_call: .; j_call: TRBJ2-1; cdr3_aa: CASGFSGNEQFF; cdr3_nt: TGTGCCAGTGGATTTAGCGGAAATGAGCAGTTCTTC
clone_size: .; v_call: TRBV7-9; d_call: TRBD2; j_call: TRBJ2-3; cdr3_aa: CASSTPGLAARGDTQYF; cdr3_nt: TGTGCCAGCAGCACCCCGGGACTAGCGGCAAGGGGAGATACGCAGTATTTT
clone_size: .; v_call: TRBV5-5; d_call: .; j_call: TRBJ2-2; cdr3_aa: CASRFQSSNTGELFF; cdr3_nt: TGTGCCAGCAGATTCCAGTCCTCTAACACCGGGGAGCTGTTTTTT
clone_size: .; v_call: TRBV5-6; d_call: .; j_call: TRBJ2-1; cdr3_aa: CASSFLGSINEQFF; cdr3_nt: TGTGCCAGCAGCTTCCTGGGTAGCATCAATGAGCAGTTCTTC
clone_size: .; v_call: TRBV11-2; d_call: TRBD1; j_call: TRBJ2-5; cdr3_aa: CASSPRTGGETQYF; cdr3_nt: TGTGCCAGCAGCCCCCGGACAGGGGGAGAGACCCAGTACTTC
clone_size: .; v_call: TRBV6-1; d_call: TRBD1; j_call: TRBJ2-2; cdr3_aa: CASRPGTGNTGELFF; cdr3_nt: TGTGCCAGCAGGCCCGGGACAGGAAACACCGGGGAGCTGTTTTTT
clone_size: .; v_call: TRBV5-6; d_call: .; j_call: TRBJ1-5; cdr3_aa: CASSMLAGANQGQPQHF; cdr3_nt: TGTGCCAGCAGCATGTTGGCAGGGGCCAATCAGGGTCAGCCTCAGCATTTT
clone_size: .; v_call: TRBV6-1; d_call: TRBD2; j_call: TRBJ2-1; cdr3_aa: CASSLAGEGYNEQFF; cdr3_nt: TGTGCCAGCAGCCTAGCGGGGGAAGGGTACAATGAGCAGTTCTTC